This T cell receptor beta chain was sequenced in a study of T cells in Graves' hyperthyroidism and ophthalmopathy. Trimming took off 1 base at V and 10 bases at J, with 11 bases between the two ends. Germline V CDR1 and CDR2: LNHDA, SQIVND (reference sequence). This CDR3 region has 14 residues. Researchers amplified the TCR beta CDR3 regions from RNA transcripts. The HTBI primer set drove a first-round RT-PCR of the TCR CDR3. MiXCR, applied by TCRdb to the multiplex PCR reads, yields one record per CDR3 protein. Here the sample spans 370,000 or so distinct CDR3 sequences, about 25% being singletons. If no ophthalmopathy progression occurred within 18 months, Graves' hyperthyroidism was stable. Uncontrolled infection, other autoimmune disease, pregnancy or lactation barred patients from enrollment. Fresh peripheral blood, approximately 10 ml, was the source of the PBMCs.

This receptor was identified in a man aged 45-65 years with Graves' hyperthyroidism. The sample was blood. This chain joins TRBV19 and TRBJ1-6; a possible D gene is TRBD1 (5 bases). The CDR3 sequence: CASSIGGKGSPLHF. For the CDR3, the DNA is TGTGCCAGTAGTATAGGGGGGAAAGGATCACCCCTCCACTTT.